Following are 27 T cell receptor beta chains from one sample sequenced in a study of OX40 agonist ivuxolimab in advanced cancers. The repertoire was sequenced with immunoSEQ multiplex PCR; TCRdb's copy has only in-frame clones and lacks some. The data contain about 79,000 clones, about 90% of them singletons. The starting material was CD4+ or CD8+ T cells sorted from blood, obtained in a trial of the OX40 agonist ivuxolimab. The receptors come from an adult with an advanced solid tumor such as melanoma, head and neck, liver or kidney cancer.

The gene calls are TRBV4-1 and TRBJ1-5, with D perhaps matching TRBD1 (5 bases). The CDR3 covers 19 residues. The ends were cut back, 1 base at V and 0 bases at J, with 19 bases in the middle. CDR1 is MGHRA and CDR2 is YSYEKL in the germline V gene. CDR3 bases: TGCGCCAGCAGCCAAGTTCGAGGGCCGGGGGGTTATAGCAATCAGCCCCAGCATTTT. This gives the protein CASSQVRGPGGYSNQPQHF.

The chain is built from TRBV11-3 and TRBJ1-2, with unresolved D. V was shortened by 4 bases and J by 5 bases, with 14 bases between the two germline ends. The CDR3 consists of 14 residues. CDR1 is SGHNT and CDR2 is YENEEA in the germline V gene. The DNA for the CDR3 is TGTGCCAGCAGCTGGTGGAGGCGCCCATATGGCTACACCTTC. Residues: CASSWWRRPYGYTF.

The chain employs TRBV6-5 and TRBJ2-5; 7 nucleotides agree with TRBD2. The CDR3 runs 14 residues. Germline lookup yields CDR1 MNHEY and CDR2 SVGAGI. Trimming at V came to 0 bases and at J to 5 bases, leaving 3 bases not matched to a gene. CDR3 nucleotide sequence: TGTGCCAGCAGTTACTCCCTCGGGGGGGAGACCCAGTACTTC. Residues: CASSYSLGGETQYF.

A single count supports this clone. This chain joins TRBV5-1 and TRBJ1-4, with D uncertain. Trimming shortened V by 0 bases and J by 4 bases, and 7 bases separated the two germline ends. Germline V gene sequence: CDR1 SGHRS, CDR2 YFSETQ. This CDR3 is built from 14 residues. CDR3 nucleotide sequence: TGCGCCAGCAGCTTGGACACGGTTAATGAAAAACTGTTTTTT. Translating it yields CASSLDTVNEKLFF.

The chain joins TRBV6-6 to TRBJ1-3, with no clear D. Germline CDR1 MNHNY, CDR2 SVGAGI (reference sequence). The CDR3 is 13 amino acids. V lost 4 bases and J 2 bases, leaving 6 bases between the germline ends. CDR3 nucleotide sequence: TGTGCCAGCAGTTCTTTCCCTGGAAACACCATATATTTT. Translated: CASSSFPGNTIYF.

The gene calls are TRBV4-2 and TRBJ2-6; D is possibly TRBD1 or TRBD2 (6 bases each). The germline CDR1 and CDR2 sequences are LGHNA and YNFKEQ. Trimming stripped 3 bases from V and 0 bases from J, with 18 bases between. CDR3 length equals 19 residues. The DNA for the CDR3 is TGTGCCAGCAGCCAGAGGGGGGACATTGATCTCTCTGGGGCCAACGTCCTGACTTTC. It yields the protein CASSQRGDIDLSGANVLTF.

The CDR3 DNA reads as TGCGCCAGCAGCTTTGAAGGACAGCCCTCAGACAGTCCAGATACGCAGTATTTT. It encodes CASSFEGQPSDSPDTQYF. The chain is built from TRBV5-1 and TRBJ2-3; possibly TRBD1 for D (6 bases). The germline V and J ends were trimmed by 2 bases and 4 bases, with 23 bases remaining between them. The V gene's germline CDR1 is SGHRS and CDR2 YFSETQ. The CDR3 has 18 residues.

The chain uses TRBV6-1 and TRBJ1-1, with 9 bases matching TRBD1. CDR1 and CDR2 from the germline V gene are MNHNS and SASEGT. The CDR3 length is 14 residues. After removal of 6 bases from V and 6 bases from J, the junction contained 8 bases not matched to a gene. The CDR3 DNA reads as TGTGCCAGCAGGGCTGACAGGGGGATTTCTGAAGCTTTCTTT. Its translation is CASRADRGISEAFF.

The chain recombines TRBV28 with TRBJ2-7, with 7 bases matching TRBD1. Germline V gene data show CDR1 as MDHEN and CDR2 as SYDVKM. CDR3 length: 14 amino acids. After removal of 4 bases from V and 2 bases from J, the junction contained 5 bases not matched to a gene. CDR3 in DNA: TGTGCCAGCAGTTCTCAGGGGGAAACCTACGAGCAGTACGTC. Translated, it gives CASSSQGETYEQYV.

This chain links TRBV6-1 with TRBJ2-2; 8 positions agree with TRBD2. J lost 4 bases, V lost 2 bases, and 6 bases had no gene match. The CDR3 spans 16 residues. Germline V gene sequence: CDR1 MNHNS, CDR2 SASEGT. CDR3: CASSERSGDFTGELFF. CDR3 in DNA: TGTGCCAGCAGTGAACGTAGCGGGGATTTCACCGGGGAGCTGTTTTTT.

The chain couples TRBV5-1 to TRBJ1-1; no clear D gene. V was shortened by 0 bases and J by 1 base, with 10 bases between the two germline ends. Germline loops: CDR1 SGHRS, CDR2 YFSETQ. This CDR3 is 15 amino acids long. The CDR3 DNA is TGCGCCAGCAGCTTGGTAGGTGTGGGGAACACTGAAGCTTTCTTT. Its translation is CASSLVGVGNTEAFF.

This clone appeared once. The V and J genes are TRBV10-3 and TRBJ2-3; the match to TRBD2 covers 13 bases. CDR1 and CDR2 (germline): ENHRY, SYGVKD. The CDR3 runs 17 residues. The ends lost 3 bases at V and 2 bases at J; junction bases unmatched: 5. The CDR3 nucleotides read TGTGCCATCAGTGACGGACTAGCGGGGGACACCACAGATACGCAGTATTTT. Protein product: CAISDGLAGDTTDTQYF.

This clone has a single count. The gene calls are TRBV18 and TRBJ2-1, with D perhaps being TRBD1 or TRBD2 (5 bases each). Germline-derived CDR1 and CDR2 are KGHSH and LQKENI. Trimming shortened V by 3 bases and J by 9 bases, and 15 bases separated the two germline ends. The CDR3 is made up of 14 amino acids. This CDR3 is CASSPGTAWTEQFF. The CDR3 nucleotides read TGTGCCAGCTCACCCGGGACCGCCTGGACTGAGCAGTTCTTC.

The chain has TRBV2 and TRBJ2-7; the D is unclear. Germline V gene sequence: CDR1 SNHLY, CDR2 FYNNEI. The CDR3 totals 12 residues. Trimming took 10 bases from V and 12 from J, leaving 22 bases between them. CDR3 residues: CATPFEVGLGYV. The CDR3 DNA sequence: TGTGCCACCCCCTTCGAGGTTGGCCTTGGGTACGTC.

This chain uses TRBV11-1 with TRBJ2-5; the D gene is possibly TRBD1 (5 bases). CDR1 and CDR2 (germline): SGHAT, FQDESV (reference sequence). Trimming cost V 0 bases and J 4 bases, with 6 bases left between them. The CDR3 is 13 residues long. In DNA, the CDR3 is TGTGCCAGCAGCTTAGCGGACATAGAGACCCAGTACTTC. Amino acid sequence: CASSLADIETQYF.

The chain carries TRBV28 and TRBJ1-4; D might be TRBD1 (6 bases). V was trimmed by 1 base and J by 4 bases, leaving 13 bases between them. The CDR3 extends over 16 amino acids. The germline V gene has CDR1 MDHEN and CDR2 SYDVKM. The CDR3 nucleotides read TGTGCCAGCAGTTTATTTGGGGGGGCTGGTAATGAAAAACTGTTTTTT. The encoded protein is CASSLFGGAGNEKLFF.

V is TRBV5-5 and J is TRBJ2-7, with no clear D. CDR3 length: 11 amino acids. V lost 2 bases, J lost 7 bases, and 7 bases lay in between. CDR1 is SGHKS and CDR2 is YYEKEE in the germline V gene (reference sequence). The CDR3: CASSFSTEQYF. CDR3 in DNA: TGTGCCAGCAGCTTTTCTACGGAGCAGTACTTC.

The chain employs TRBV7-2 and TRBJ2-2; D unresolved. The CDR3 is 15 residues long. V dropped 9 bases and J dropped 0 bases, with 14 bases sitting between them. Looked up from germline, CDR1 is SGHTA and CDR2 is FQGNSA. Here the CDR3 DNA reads TGTGCCAGTACCGACACCACCTCGAACACCGGGGAGCTGTTTTTT. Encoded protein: CASTDTTSNTGELFF.

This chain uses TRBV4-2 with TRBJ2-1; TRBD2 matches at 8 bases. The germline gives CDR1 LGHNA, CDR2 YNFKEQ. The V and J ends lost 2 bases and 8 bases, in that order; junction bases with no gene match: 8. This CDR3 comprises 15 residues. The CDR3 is CASSQLFGLAYEQFF. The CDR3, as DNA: TGTGCCAGCAGCCAATTATTCGGACTAGCTTATGAGCAGTTCTTC.

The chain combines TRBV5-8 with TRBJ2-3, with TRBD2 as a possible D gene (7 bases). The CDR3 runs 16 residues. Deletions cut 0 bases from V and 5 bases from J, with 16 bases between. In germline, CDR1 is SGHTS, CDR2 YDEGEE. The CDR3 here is CASSLAMRGRGDTQYF. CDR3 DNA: TGTGCCAGCAGCTTGGCGATGCGGGGGCGGGGAGATACGCAGTATTTT. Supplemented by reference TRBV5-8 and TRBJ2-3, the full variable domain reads EAGVTQSPTHLIKTRGQQATLRCSPISGHTSVYWYQQALGLGLQFLLWYDEGEERNRGNFPPRFSGRQFPNYSSELNVNALELEDSALYLCASSLAMRGRGDTQYFGPGTRLTVL.

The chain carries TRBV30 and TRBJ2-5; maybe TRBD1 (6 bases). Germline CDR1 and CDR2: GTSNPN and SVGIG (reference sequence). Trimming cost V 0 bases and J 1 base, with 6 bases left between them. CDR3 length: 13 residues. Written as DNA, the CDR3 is TGTGCCTGGAGTGTGGGGGCCCAAGAGACCCAGTACTTC. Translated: CAWSVGAQETQYF. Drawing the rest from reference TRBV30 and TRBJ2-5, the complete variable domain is SQTIHQWPATLVQPVGSPLSLECTVEGTSNPNLYWYRQAAGRGLQLLFYSVGIGQISSEVPQNLSASRPQDRQFILSSKKLLLSDSGFYLCAWSVGAQETQYFGPGTRLLVL.

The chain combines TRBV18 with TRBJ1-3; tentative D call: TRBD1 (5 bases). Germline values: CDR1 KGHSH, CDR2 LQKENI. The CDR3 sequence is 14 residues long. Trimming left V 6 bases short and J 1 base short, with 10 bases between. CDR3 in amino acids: CASSRPGSGNTIYF. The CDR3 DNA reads TGTGCCAGCTCCCGCCCAGGGTCTGGAAACACCATATATTTT.

The CDR3 loop is CASTQGGGEKLFF. In nucleotides, the CDR3 is TGTGCCAGTACACAGGGAGGTGGTGAAAAACTGTTTTTT. The chain combines TRBV6-5 with TRBJ1-4, with D perhaps matching TRBD1 (6 bases). Germline V gene data show CDR1 as MNHEY and CDR2 as SVGAGI. This CDR3 contains 13 residues. V lost 9 bases and J 7 bases, leaving 15 bases between the germline ends.

The CDR3 DNA sequence: TGCGCCAGCACCCTTGGACAGGGTTATTCACCCCTCCACTTT. Amino acid sequence: CASTLGQGYSPLHF. The chain has TRBV4-3 and TRBJ1-6; 8 bases fit TRBD1. The CDR3 is 14 residues long. Germline assignment: CDR1 LGHNA and CDR2 YSLEER. Trimming at V came to 7 bases and at J to 8 bases, leaving 7 bases not matched to a gene.

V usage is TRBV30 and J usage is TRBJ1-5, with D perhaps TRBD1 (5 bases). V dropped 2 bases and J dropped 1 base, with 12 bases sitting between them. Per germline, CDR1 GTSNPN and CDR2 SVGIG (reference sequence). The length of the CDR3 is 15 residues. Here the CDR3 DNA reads TGTGCCTGGAGTCGCAGGGAGATAAGCAATCAGCCCCAGCATTTT. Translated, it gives CAWSRREISNQPQHF.

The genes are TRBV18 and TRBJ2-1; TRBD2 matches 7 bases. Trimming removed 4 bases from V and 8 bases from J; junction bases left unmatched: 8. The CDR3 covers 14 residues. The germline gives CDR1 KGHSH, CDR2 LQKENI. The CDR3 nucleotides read TGTGCCAGCTCACTACGGGGGGAAGGCGATGAGCAGTTCTTC. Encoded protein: CASSLRGEGDEQFF.

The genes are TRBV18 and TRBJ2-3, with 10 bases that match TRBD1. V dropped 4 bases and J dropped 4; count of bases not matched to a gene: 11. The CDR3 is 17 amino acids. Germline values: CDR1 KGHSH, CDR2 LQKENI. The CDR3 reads CASSLSPGQGRADTQYF. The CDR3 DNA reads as TGTGCCAGCTCACTCTCACCGGGACAGGGGAGGGCAGATACGCAGTATTTT. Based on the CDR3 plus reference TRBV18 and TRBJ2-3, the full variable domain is NAGVMQNPRHLVRRRGQEARLRCSPMKGHSHVYWYRQLPEEGLKFMVYLQKENIIDESGMPKERFSAEFPKEGPSILRIQQVVRGDSAAYFCASSLSPGQGRADTQYFGPGTRLTVL.